This entry describes one T cell receptor (beta chain). Its antigen remains unknown. This specimen belongs to a study of cytomegalovirus exposure and HLA in healthy donors. Both 60 Vbeta primers and 13 Jbeta primers went into the PCR. The repertoire was sequenced with immunoSEQ multiplex PCR; TCRdb's copy has only in-frame clones and lacks some. The sample holds more than 80,000 clones, about 71% seen once. Study-wide results and caveats: Later examination showed HLA-associated TCR beta chains had greater clonal expansion than equally common others.

Sequenced: PBMCs. The receptor was derived from a boy aged 5 to 17 in good health and CMV-seronegative.

The CDR3: CASSIGQGESNTEAFF. Here the CDR3 DNA reads TGTGCCAGCAGCATCGGACAGGGAGAATCGAACACTGAAGCTTTCTTT. The chain recombines TRBV5-5 with TRBJ1-1, with TRBD1 identical over 8 bases. The germline CDR1 and CDR2 sequences are SGHKS and YYEKEE (reference sequence). The CDR3 runs 16 residues. V lost 4 bases and J lost 1; bases outside the gene matches: 9.